The text below deals with one T cell receptor beta chain. The data were obtained in a study of blood T cell repertoires in COVID-19. As for the study in general: From the United States, Italy and Spain came samples of acute and convalescent COVID-19. T cells, B-cell-depleted T cells, or PBMCs supplied cDNA or gDNA.

Per the authors' pipeline: Reference gene primer amplification gave estimated nucleated cell counts. The table came from immunoSEQ multiplex PCR; TCRdb's copy has only in-frame clones and leaves some out. V, J and clone size were drawn from that table, and D and trimming were deduced from the DNA. The profile shows about 190,000 clones, approximately 80% of them singletons. The V and J ends lost 7 bases and 4 bases, in that order; junction bases with no gene match: 6. The CDR3 length is 14 residues. Germline CDR1 is SGHRS and CDR2 is YFSETQ. This clonotype was obtained from a man between 60 and 75 years old with acute or convalescent COVID-19. The sequencing input was peripheral blood. The J gene is TRBJ2-7, the V gene TRBV5-1; 12 nucleotides match TRBD1. Here the CDR3 DNA reads TGCGCCAGCTGCCTGGGACAGGGGGCATACGAGCAGTACTTC. Amino acids: CASCLGQGAYEQYF.